The 25 T cell receptor beta chains below were found in one sample sequenced in a study of technical replicates of blood from several donors (dated by TCRdb to 2015 to 2018). Library preparation used the immunoSEQ multiplex PCR assay. The immuneACCESS repertoire file appears here via TCRdb, limited to in-frame rearrangements. These files lack a portion of the clones; in checked studies, under half of the deficit traces to unresolved V genes, and the cause of the others is not known. For this sample the table gives tens of thousands of clones, of which just under 90% were detected only once. Under 6.5% of the sample is in the top ten clones. Sequences were obtained from PBMCs. The receptor source for this set is a human donor in good health. Some clones in this sample may be carry-over from other donors' samples.

The gene calls are TRBV6-1 and TRBJ1-4, with 7 bases aligning to TRBD1. Germline CDR1 is MNHNS and CDR2 is SASEGT. The CDR3 has 15 residues. Unmatched junction bases numbered 6, after V lost 4 bases and J lost 4 bases. The CDR3: CASSVVGTVNEKLFF. CDR3 coding DNA: TGTGCCAGCAGTGTTGTCGGGACAGTTAATGAAAAACTGTTTTTT.

The rearrangement links TRBV30 to TRBJ1-6; D perhaps matches TRBD1 (5 bases). The CDR3 consists of 13 residues. Germline V gene sequence: CDR1 GTSNPN, CDR2 SVGIG (reference sequence). The CDR3 here is CAGGTSHNSPLHF. In DNA, the CDR3 is TGTGCGGGAGGGACCTCACATAATTCACCCCTCCACTTT. Using reference TRBV30 and TRBJ1-6 for the parts outside the CDR3, the full variable domain is SQTIHQWPATLVQPVGSPLSLECTVEGTSNPNLYWYRQAAGRGLQLLFYSVGIGQISSEVPQNLSASRPQDRQFILSSKKLLLSDSGFYLCAGGTSHNSPLHFGNGTRLTVT.

The chain uses TRBV7-2 and TRBJ2-3; 10 bases agree with TRBD2. Per the germline V gene, CDR1 is SGHTA and CDR2 is FQGNSA. CDR3 length: 17 amino acids. The trim removed 6 bases at V and 0 bases at J, leaving 9 bases unmatched. Written as DNA, the CDR3 is TGTGCCAGCAGTGCCGGGACTAGCGTTACGAGCACAGATACGCAGTATTTT. Protein product: CASSAGTSVTSTDTQYF. The full variable domain, rest sourced from reference TRBV7-2 and TRBJ2-3, is GAGVSQSPSNKVTEKGKDVELRCDPISGHTALYWYRQSLGQGLEFLIYFQGNSAPDKSGLPSDRFSAERTGGSVSTLTIQRTQQEDSAVYLCASSAGTSVTSTDTQYFGPGTRLTVL.

In its sample, this clone is large (0.1 to 1%). V usage is TRBV7-9 and J usage is TRBJ1-6; D is possibly TRBD1 (6 bases). V lost 7 bases and J lost 7, with 20 bases in between. The CDR3 is made up of 16 amino acids. Germline V gene sequence: CDR1 SEHNR, CDR2 FQNEAQ (reference sequence). The CDR3 reads CASTFSRGIDNSPLHF. In nucleotides, the CDR3 is TGTGCCAGCACCTTCAGCAGGGGTATAGACAATTCACCCCTCCACTTT.

The chain carries TRBV7-9 and TRBJ2-3; 8 positions agree with TRBD1. From germline, CDR1 is SEHNR and CDR2 FQNEAQ (reference sequence). J gave up 5 bases and V 5 bases, and 9 bases lay outside the gene matches. This CDR3 has 15 residues. The CDR3 loop reads CASSATGGQRDTQYF. In DNA, the CDR3 is TGTGCCAGCAGCGCTACAGGGGGGCAGAGAGATACGCAGTATTTT.

The CDR3 is CSVESGAYEQYF. As DNA, the CDR3 is TGCAGCGTTGAGTCAGGGGCCTACGAGCAGTACTTC. The V call is TRBV29-1, the J call TRBJ2-7; the D gene is possibly TRBD1 (6 bases). The CDR3 is 12 residues long. From germline, CDR1 is SQVTM and CDR2 ANQGSEA. Trimming removed 3 bases at V and 2 bases at J, with 8 bases between.

In this sample, this clone turned up a few times. This chain links TRBV14 with TRBJ2-3; D remains ambiguous. Germline lookup yields CDR1 SGHDN and CDR2 FVKESK. This CDR3 comprises 15 residues. V was cut by 4 bases and J by 0 bases, with 11 bases left in between. CDR3 bases: TGTGCCAGCAGCCGCCAACTTTCTAGCACAGATACGCAGTATTTT. Translated, it gives CASSRQLSSTDTQYF.

The CDR3 is CASSPPGGLEKTQYF. The DNA of the CDR3 is TGTGCCAGCAGCCCCCCGGGGGGTCTCGAAAAGACCCAGTACTTC. The rearrangement links TRBV27 to TRBJ2-5; 7 bases are a match to TRBD2. With 6 bases clipped from V and 6 bases from J, the junction kept 13 bases outside the gene matches. CDR3 length: 15 residues. Per the germline V gene, CDR1 is MNHEY and CDR2 is SMNVEV (reference sequence).

Here the CDR3 reads CASSRDRLTPYF. The CDR3 DNA is TGTGCCAGCAGTAGGGACAGGTTAACCCCGTACTTC. The chain employs TRBV2 and TRBJ2-7, with 8 positions matching TRBD1. CDR1 is SNHLY, CDR2 FYNNEI, per germline. CDR3 size: 12 residues. The trim removed 5 bases at V and 12 bases at J, leaving 9 bases unmatched.

The chain employs TRBV2 and TRBJ2-5; D is unresolved. Germline CDR1 is SNHLY and CDR2 is FYNNEI. This CDR3 is built from 11 residues. The V end was cut by 8 bases, the J end by 5 bases, with 9 bases between. The CDR3 DNA reads TGTGCCAGCGAGAATAGCGAGACCCAGTACTTC. Amino acid sequence: CASENSETQYF.

V usage is TRBV25-1 and J usage is TRBJ1-2; D unresolved. The CDR3 is 14 residues long. The ends were cut back, 2 bases at V and 2 bases at J, with 9 bases in the middle. CDR1 is MGHDK and CDR2 is SYGVNS in the germline V gene. For the CDR3, the DNA is TGTGCCAGCAGTGAAGTCAGTGCAAACTATGGCTACACCTTC. Residues: CASSEVSANYGYTF.

The rearrangement links TRBV11-3 to TRBJ2-1; D is possibly TRBD2 (5 bases). The CDR3 is made up of 13 amino acids. The ends were cut back, 5 bases at V and 10 bases at J, with 15 bases in the middle. Germline V gene lookup returns CDR1 SGHNT and CDR2 YENEEA. CDR3 DNA: TGTGCCAGCAGCCCGACGAGGGTGGGAGAGCAGTTCTTC. This codes for CASSPTRVGEQFF.

The chain has TRBV30 and TRBJ2-3, with TRBD2 as a possible D gene (6 bases). The CDR3 totals 12 residues. Germline-derived CDR1 and CDR2 are GTSNPN and SVGIG (reference sequence). V lost 3 bases and J 8 bases, leaving 12 bases between the germline ends. CDR3 loop: CAWRGGAPTQYF. CDR3 in DNA: TGTGCCTGGAGGGGGGGAGCGCCTACGCAGTATTTT.

This clone was seen only once. The V call is TRBV5-1, the J call TRBJ2-3; 8 bases line up with TRBD2. The CDR3 is 16 amino acids. Looked up from germline, CDR1 is SGHRS and CDR2 is YFSETQ. V was pared by 0 bases and J by 2 bases, with 5 bases of the junction left unmatched. The CDR3 protein is CASSLAGSGNTDTQYF. The CDR3 DNA is TGCGCCAGCAGCTTGGCAGGTAGCGGGAACACAGATACGCAGTATTTT. Together with reference TRBV5-1 and TRBJ2-3, the CDR3 gives the full variable domain: KAGVTQTPRYLIKTRGQQVTLSCSPISGHRSVSWYQQTPGQGLQFLFEYFSETQRNKGNFPGRFSGRQFSNSRSEMNVSTLELGDSALYLCASSLAGSGNTDTQYFGPGTRLTVL.

V and J are TRBV4-3 and TRBJ2-7; TRBD2 aligns across 10 bases. This CDR3 comprises 15 residues. V gave up 3 bases and J gave up 2 bases; unmatched junction bases: 4. CDR1 and CDR2 from the germline V gene are LGHNA and YSLEER. This CDR3 is CASSHNLAGAYEQYF. The CDR3 coding sequence is TGCGCCAGCAGCCATAACCTAGCGGGAGCCTACGAGCAGTACTTC.

The CDR3 nucleotides are TGTGCCTGGAGTGTACTGGGGAGCTCCTATAATTCACCCCTCCACTTT. Residues: CAWSVLGSSYNSPLHF. V and J are TRBV30 and TRBJ1-6, with D unclear. CDR1 GTSNPN and CDR2 SVGIG come from the germline V gene (reference sequence). The CDR3 is 16 amino acids. V dropped 0 bases and J dropped 0 bases, with 9 bases sitting between them.

The V gene is TRBV7-6, the J gene TRBJ2-1; D is possibly TRBD1 (6 bases). The germline V and J ends were trimmed by 7 bases and 2 bases, with 15 bases remaining between them. Germline CDR1 reads SGHVS; CDR2 reads FNYEAQ. The CDR3 sequence is 15 residues long. CDR3 sequence: CASTSGWGPYNEQFF. Written as DNA, the CDR3 is TGTGCCAGCACCAGCGGTTGGGGGCCCTACAATGAGCAGTTCTTC. The full variable domain, in which reference TRBV7-6 and TRBJ2-1 provide the parts outside the CDR3, is GAGVSQSPRYKVTKRGQDVALRCDPISGHVSLYWYRQALGQGPEFLTYFNYEAQQDKSGLPNDRFSAERPEGSISTLTIQRTEQRDSAMYRCASTSGWGPYNEQFFGPGTRLTVL.

The chain couples TRBV29-1 to TRBJ2-3, with 9 bases fitting TRBD1. CDR3 length equals 17 residues. The germline gives CDR1 SQVTM, CDR2 ANQGSEA. V was clipped by 1 base and J by 1 base; unmatched bases: 9. The CDR3 nucleotides are TGCAGCGTTGAAGGGGACAGGGCTTCTTGGGGCACAGATACGCAGTATTTT. Translating it yields CSVEGDRASWGTDTQYF.

J is TRBJ2-5 and V is TRBV5-4; no firm D call. The V gene's germline CDR1 is SGHNT and CDR2 YYREEE (reference sequence). Trimming removed 0 bases at V and 1 base at J, with 10 bases between. The CDR3 sequence is 15 residues long. DNA for the CDR3: TGTGCCAGCAGCTTGGCCACTCAGGCCCAAGAGACCCAGTACTTC. This codes for CASSLATQAQETQYF.

This chain uses TRBV5-4 with TRBJ2-3, with 7 positions matching TRBD1. The germline V gene encodes CDR1 SGHNT and CDR2 YYREEE (reference sequence). CDR3 length: 14 amino acids. J was trimmed by 5 bases and V by 6 bases; bases with no gene match: 9. As DNA, the CDR3 is TGTGCCAGCAACCACGGGACAGTCATAGATACGCAGTATTTT. Its translation: CASNHGTVIDTQYF.

This clone has only one observation. The genes are TRBV10-3 and TRBJ1-3; no firm D call. This CDR3 region has 13 residues. Trimming took off 11 bases at V and 0 bases at J, with 11 bases between the two ends. The V gene's germline CDR1 is ENHRY and CDR2 SYGVKD. CDR3 sequence (DNA): TGTGCCTCAGAGAGCGGCTCTGGAAACACCATATATTTT. Its protein product is CASESGSGNTIYF.

The chain is built from TRBV4-3 and TRBJ2-7; 16 bases are a match to TRBD2. The CDR3 sequence is 15 residues long. V trimming: 6 bases; J trimming: 5 bases; junction bases outside the gene matches: 4. The germline V gene encodes CDR1 LGHNA and CDR2 YSLEER. The CDR3, as DNA: TGCGCCAGCAGACCGGGACTAGCGGGAGGGCACGAGCAGTACTTC. Translated: CASRPGLAGGHEQYF.

This clone was seen a few times. The CDR3 loop is CAIRGQGATEAFF. CDR3 nucleotides: TGTGCCATTCGGGGACAGGGGGCCACTGAAGCTTTCTTT. The chain uses TRBV19 and TRBJ1-1; 12 bases are shared with TRBD1. The CDR3 has 13 amino acids. Germline-derived CDR1 and CDR2 are LNHDA and SQIVND (reference sequence). Losses at the gene ends were 10 bases for V and 4 bases for J; bases not matched to a gene: 4.

The chain couples TRBV11-3 to TRBJ2-1; 12 bases map to TRBD2. This CDR3 is 16 amino acids long. CDR1 and CDR2 (germline): SGHNT, YENEEA. V shed 5 bases, J shed 4 bases, and the junction held 6 bases outside the gene matches. In DNA, the CDR3 is TGTGCCAGCAGCCCCCGGACTAGCGGGGATTACAATGAGCAGTTCTTC. Translated: CASSPRTSGDYNEQFF.

By sample fraction, this clone is medium-sized (0.01 to 0.1%). The chain links TRBV4-1 to TRBJ1-5; D is unresolved. V shed 1 base and J shed 3 bases, with 16 bases lying between them. The V gene's germline CDR1 is MGHRA and CDR2 YSYEKL. This CDR3 is built from 17 residues. The CDR3 spells CASSQGVRIGDNQPQHF. The CDR3 nucleotides read TGCGCCAGCAGCCAAGGGGTTCGGATCGGGGACAATCAGCCCCAGCATTTT.